This T cell receptor beta chain was captured by sequencing in a study of identical twins. There are a few counts of this clonotype. TCRdb redid the calling of the 5' RACE reads with MiXCR, one entry per CDR3 protein. The sample yields about 1.7 million distinct CDR3 sequences, about 32% seen once. This CDR3 has 14 residues. Germline V CDR1 and CDR2: SGHRS, YFSETQ. V gave up 2 bases and J gave up 3 bases, with 11 bases separating them. Each donor (without exception) was a healthy Caucasian. The sample comprised cord blood. The chain links TRBV5-1 to TRBJ2-5; D is unclear. This sequence originates from a newborn girl in good health. The CDR3 bases are TGCGCCAGCAGCTTCCTAAGAGGAGAAGAGACCCAGTACTTC. Encoded protein: CASSFLRGEETQYF.